This T cell receptor beta chain was sequenced in a study of control samples from healthy donors and cancer patients. Data came from immunoSEQ multiplex PCR; TCRdb stores just in-frame clones and leaves some out. Found here are under 200,000 clones, 96% of them singletons; the top ten hold 0.95% to 1.1%. Specimen: blood. The origin of this receptor is a woman younger than 45 in good health.

The CDR3 region has the DNA TGTGCCAGCAGCCCAGCTACCTCGGGGACCCAGTACTTC. As protein: CASSPATSGTQYF. This sequence joins TRBV7-3 and TRBJ2-5; no clear D gene. This CDR3 contains 13 residues. Trimming took off 5 bases at V and 7 bases at J, with 14 bases between the two ends. Germline CDR1 is SGHTA and CDR2 is FQGTGA.